This entry lists 27 T cell receptor beta chains sequenced from one sample in a study of pediatric ulcerative colitis. Assay used: immunoSEQ multiplex PCR; TCRdb lists only in-frame clones, some missing. Of 12,000 to 15,000 clones listed, over 80% are singletons. Sequenced: blood. The source of these receptors is a boy between 10 and 17 years old with moderate ulcerative colitis.

This clone was found a few times. The V and J genes are TRBV30 and TRBJ1-2; D not certain. V was pared by 5 bases and J by 10 bases, with 11 bases between. The CDR3 consists of 10 residues. Germline V gene data show CDR1 as GTSNPN and CDR2 as SVGIG (reference sequence). The CDR3 loop reads CAWVQIYYTF. The DNA for the CDR3 is TGTGCCTGGGTGCAGATTTACTACACCTTC.

CDR3 sequence reads: CASKRGRGGADTQYF. The CDR3 DNA sequence: TGTGCCAGCAAGAGGGGCAGGGGGGGCGCAGATACGCAGTATTTT. The V call is TRBV19, the J call TRBJ2-3; the D call may be TRBD1 or TRBD2 (7 bases each). Trimming removed 9 bases from V and 4 bases from J, with 20 bases in between. The CDR3 is 15 amino acids. The germline V gene encodes CDR1 LNHDA and CDR2 SQIVND (reference sequence).

This chain connects TRBV30 to TRBJ1-2, with D unclear. The CDR3 is made up of 17 amino acids. Looked up from germline, CDR1 is GTSNPN and CDR2 is SVGIG (reference sequence). The V gene lost 5 bases and the J gene lost 4 bases, with 26 bases spanning the gap. The CDR3 region is CAWHNDFGKMGSYGYTF. The CDR3 DNA reads as TGTGCCTGGCACAACGACTTTGGAAAAATGGGGTCCTATGGCTACACCTTC.

The chain uses TRBV5-1 and TRBJ2-1; TRBD2 matches at 10 bases. The CDR3 runs to 14 residues. Per germline, CDR1 SGHRS and CDR2 YFSETQ. The J segment lost 1 base and the V segment lost 7 bases, leaving 2 bases of the junction unmatched. CDR3 nucleotide sequence: TGCGCCAGCGAAGCGGGAGGGTCCTACAATGAGCAGTTCTTC. This gives the protein CASEAGGSYNEQFF.

The J gene is TRBJ1-1, the V gene TRBV28; D gene unclear. The germline V gene encodes CDR1 MDHEN and CDR2 SYDVKM. V lost 7 bases to trimming and J lost 4 bases, with 16 bases between them. This CDR3 is 14 amino acids long. The CDR3 nucleotides read TGTGCCAGCACCTCCCCCCAGGCGACCACTGAAGCTTTCTTT. Translating it yields CASTSPQATTEAFF.

The J gene is TRBJ1-6, the V gene TRBV28, with D perhaps TRBD1 (6 bases). Germline values: CDR1 MDHEN, CDR2 SYDVKM. The V and J ends lost 5 bases and 6 bases respectively, with 17 bases between them. There are 16 residues in the CDR3. CDR3 sequence reads: CASSPLGVGANSPLHF. Written as DNA, the CDR3 is TGTGCCAGCAGTCCCCTCGGCGTGGGGGCTAATTCACCCCTCCACTTT. Combining the CDR3 with reference TRBV28 and TRBJ1-6 gives the whole variable domain DVKVTQSSRYLVKRTGEKVFLECVQDMDHENMFWYRQDPGLGLRLIYFSYDVKMKEKGDIPEGYSVSREKKERFSLILESASTNQTSMYLCASSPLGVGANSPLHFGNGTRLTVT.

The chain has TRBV9 and TRBJ2-7; TRBD1 might be the D (7 bases). The CDR3 loop spans 15 amino acids. V lost 4 bases, J lost 2 bases, and 16 bases lay in between. Germline V CDR1 and CDR2: SGDLS, YYNGEE. CDR3 DNA sequence: TGTGCCAGCAGCCCAGGGGGTAGCGGTCCCTACGAGCAGTACTTC. This codes for CASSPGGSGPYEQYF.

This clone has a handful of counts. The chain carries TRBV7-9 and TRBJ2-7, with D tentatively TRBD1 (6 bases). The germline V gene has CDR1 SEHNR and CDR2 FQNEAQ (reference sequence). The V end lost 4 bases, the J end lost 0 bases, and 16 bases lay between the germline ends. The CDR3 extends over 16 amino acids. The CDR3 region has the DNA TGTGCCAGCAGCTCGATCAGGACAGACCTCTCCTACGAGCAGTACTTC. Amino acids: CASSSIRTDLSYEQYF. The complete variable domain, with remaining parts taken from reference TRBV7-9 and TRBJ2-7, reads DTGVSQNPRHKITKRGQNVTFRCDPISEHNRLYWYRQTLGQGPEFLTYFQNEAQLEKSRLLSDRFSAERPKGSFSTLEIQRTEQGDSAMYLCASSSIRTDLSYEQYFGPGTRLTVT.

For this clone: One junction end does not reproduce the germline sequence, and a read error may be involved. The J gene is TRBJ2-5, the V gene TRBV7-7; D is possibly TRBD1 or TRBD2 (5 bases each). Germline CDR1 and CDR2: SSHAT and FNYEAQ (reference sequence). CDR3 length: 15 residues. The CDR3 is CASSEYLEGQETQYF. CDR3 nucleotides: TGTGCTAGCAGTGAATATTTAGAGGGGCAAGAGACCCAGTACTTC.

The J gene is TRBJ2-5, the V gene TRBV7-2; the D gene is possibly TRBD2 (6 bases). V was pared by 1 base and J by 1 base, with 7 bases between. Germline V gene data show CDR1 as SGHTA and CDR2 as FQGNSA. CDR3 length equals 14 residues. CDR3: CASSLVTSQETQYF. Here the CDR3 DNA reads TGTGCCAGCAGCTTAGTGACTAGCCAAGAGACCCAGTACTTC.

This chain connects TRBV7-2 to TRBJ2-5; TRBD2 is a possible D gene (5 bases). Germline V lookup: CDR1 SGHTA, CDR2 FQGNSA. This CDR3 is built from 12 residues. The V end was cut by 4 bases, the J end by 5 bases, with 8 bases between. This CDR3 reads CASSSSRETQYF. CDR3 DNA: TGTGCCAGCAGCTCTAGCAGGGAGACCCAGTACTTC.

This chain uses TRBV28 with TRBJ2-1, with 9 bases matching TRBD2. V was clipped by 1 base and J by 5 bases; unmatched bases: 6. CDR1 MDHEN and CDR2 SYDVKM come from the germline V gene. The CDR3 totals 16 residues. CDR3 protein: CASSLLTSGKNNEQFF. In DNA form, the CDR3 reads TGTGCCAGCAGTTTATTGACTAGCGGAAAAAACAATGAGCAGTTCTTC.

This clone is a singleton in its sample. The genes are TRBV19 and TRBJ2-2, with D possibly matching TRBD1 (6 bases). V was cut by 5 bases and J by 0 bases, with 10 bases left in between. The CDR3 covers 15 residues. Germline V gives CDR1 LNHDA, CDR2 SQIVND (reference sequence). The CDR3 DNA is TGTGCCAGTAGTCTCGGGACACCGAACACCGGGGAGCTGTTTTTT. This codes for CASSLGTPNTGELFF.

This chain links TRBV7-9 with TRBJ2-5, with D possibly matching TRBD2 (7 bases). The CDR3 has 15 amino acids. Germline loops: CDR1 SEHNR, CDR2 FQNEAQ (reference sequence). V lost 5 bases and J 4 bases, leaving 17 bases between the germline ends. The CDR3 is CASSHPRGAGETQYF. The CDR3 bases are TGTGCCAGCAGCCATCCTCGGGGGGCGGGAGAGACCCAGTACTTC.

This chain joins TRBV7-9 and TRBJ1-3; D is possibly TRBD1 (5 bases). The V end lost 4 bases, the J end lost 1 base, and 14 bases lay between the germline ends. This CDR3 spans 16 amino acids. In germline, CDR1 is SEHNR, CDR2 FQNEAQ (reference sequence). The CDR3 loop reads CASSSGVGTSGNTIYF. The CDR3 bases are TGTGCCAGCAGCTCCGGGGTGGGGACGTCTGGAAACACCATATATTTT.

The chain carries TRBV6-6 and TRBJ2-2, with a possible D match to TRBD1 (6 bases). Germline lookup yields CDR1 MNHNY and CDR2 SVGAGI (reference sequence). V was clipped by 6 bases and J by 1 base, with 9 bases between them. The CDR3 covers 14 residues. This CDR3 is CASRQGGNTGELFF. The CDR3 DNA follows: TGTGCCAGCAGACAGGGTGGGAACACCGGGGAGCTGTTTTTT.

This chain connects TRBV7-8 to TRBJ1-6; 9 bases fit TRBD1. CDR1 is SGHVS, CDR2 FQNEAQ, per germline. After removal of 3 bases from V and 10 bases from J, the junction contained 16 bases not matched to a gene. The CDR3 covers 18 residues. DNA of the CDR3: TGTGCCAGCAGCTTCACCGGGACAGGGTTTGACTCGGTGTCACCCCTCCACTTT. It yields the protein CASSFTGTGFDSVSPLHF.

The chain couples TRBV27 to TRBJ2-2; tentative D call: TRBD1 (6 bases). The CDR3 sequence is 17 residues long. In germline, CDR1 is MNHEY, CDR2 SMNVEV (reference sequence). V was pared by 3 bases and J by 1 base, with 15 bases between. The CDR3 protein is CASSFTSVRGNTGELFF. The CDR3 bases are TGTGCCAGCAGTTTCACGTCGGTCAGGGGGAACACCGGGGAGCTGTTTTTT.

The chain couples TRBV11-3 to TRBJ1-3; D not resolved. With 3 bases removed from V and 3 bases from J, the gap between germline ends came to 9 bases. There are 14 residues in the CDR3. Germline V gives CDR1 SGHNT, CDR2 YENEEA. CDR3 amino acids: CASSFQDHGNTIYF. In DNA form, the CDR3 reads TGTGCCAGCAGCTTCCAGGACCATGGAAACACCATATATTTT.

This rearrangement joins TRBV10-1 to TRBJ1-3, with a tentative D call TRBD1 (6 bases). The CDR3 runs 16 residues. Germline V CDR1 and CDR2: WNHNN, SYGVQD (reference sequence). The ends were cut back, 7 bases at V and 0 bases at J, with 16 bases in the middle. The CDR3 region has the DNA TGCGCCAGCAACCCAGGTGGGGGCAGCTCTGGAAACACCATATATTTT. It translates to CASNPGGGSSGNTIYF.

The chain links TRBV5-4 to TRBJ2-3; D is unresolved. V lost 1 base to trimming and J lost 2 bases, with 8 bases between them. The CDR3 is 14 residues long. Germline V gives CDR1 SGHNT, CDR2 YYREEE (reference sequence). As DNA, the CDR3 is TGTGCCAGCAGCTTGTGGCGAGACACAGATACGCAGTATTTT. This encodes CASSLWRDTDTQYF.

The chain recombines TRBV19 with TRBJ1-2, with TRBD1 matching over 8 bases. Germline V CDR1 and CDR2: LNHDA, SQIVND (reference sequence). Trimming cost V 3 bases and J 8 bases; bases outside gene matches: 8. The CDR3 totals 14 residues. In DNA form, the CDR3 reads TGTGCCAGTAGTATTTGGCAGGGGGCGCGGGGCTACACCTTC. Protein product: CASSIWQGARGYTF.

The chain joins TRBV7-9 to TRBJ2-7; 8 bases align to TRBD1. The CDR3 totals 14 residues. J was trimmed by 6 bases and V by 1 base; bases with no gene match: 5. Germline-derived CDR1 and CDR2 are SEHNR and FQNEAQ (reference sequence). The CDR3 loop is CASSLEDRVGEQYF. CDR3 nucleotide sequence: TGTGCCAGCAGCTTAGAGGACAGGGTAGGCGAGCAGTACTTC.

There are a few counts of this clone. The CDR3 spells CASSLDGNYGYTF. CDR3 nucleotide sequence: TGTGCCAGCAGCCTGGACGGGAACTATGGCTACACCTTC. The chain recombines TRBV5-6 with TRBJ1-2; D remains unclear. In germline, CDR1 is SGHDT, CDR2 YYEEEE. V was clipped by 4 bases and J by 2 bases, with 9 bases between them. The CDR3 sequence is 13 residues long.

The J gene is TRBJ2-1, the V gene TRBV5-1; TRBD2 aligns across 9 bases. This CDR3 contains 17 residues. The J segment lost 7 bases and the V segment lost 5 bases, leaving 16 bases of the junction unmatched. The germline V gene has CDR1 SGHRS and CDR2 YFSETQ. CDR3 sequence: CASRPGLAGMEKNEQFF. Written as DNA, the CDR3 is TGCGCCAGCAGGCCGGGACTAGCCGGGATGGAGAAAAATGAGCAGTTCTTC.

The genes are TRBV7-3 and TRBJ2-5; TRBD2 aligns across 13 bases. The germline V gene encodes CDR1 SGHTA and CDR2 FQGTGA. The CDR3 contains 15 residues. The junction had 5 bases not matched to a gene; V was cut back by 5 bases and J by 5 bases. DNA for the CDR3: TGTGCCAGCAGCGACGGACTAGCGGGGGCGGAGACCCAGTACTTC. The encoded protein is CASSDGLAGAETQYF.

The J gene is TRBJ2-1, the V gene TRBV11-3; D unclear. The V end lost 4 bases, the J end lost 9 bases, and 10 bases lay between the germline ends. The V gene's germline CDR1 is SGHNT and CDR2 YENEEA. This CDR3 is 12 amino acids long. The CDR3: CASSSLWGEQFF. The CDR3 bases are TGTGCCAGCAGCTCGCTCTGGGGTGAGCAGTTCTTC.